These T cell receptor beta chains were read from a single sample in a study of control samples from healthy donors and cancer patients. Libraries were prepared by immunoSEQ multiplex PCR; TCRdb keeps only in-frame clonotypes and omits some of them. The sample has approximately 65,000 clones, roughly 91% seen once. Sequenced sample: PBMCs. Source of these receptors: a man aged 55 to 70 with lung cancer. CDR3s include the opening cysteine and the closing phenylalanine or tryptophan. Fields, in order: J gene, D gene, clone size, V gene, CDR3 DNA, CDR3 protein. D genes are given only for firm matches. Rows may omit the clone size; those that give it use once, few, many or a size class.

TRBJ2-5 - - TRBV10-3 TGTGCCATCAGTGACCCCGGGGGTCCCGGAAGGGAGACCCAGTACTTC CAISDPGGPGRETQYF
TRBJ1-2 - few TRBV11-3 TGTGCCAGCAGCTTCGGCAGTTATGGCTACACCTTC CASSFGSYGYTF
TRBJ1-1 TRBD1 - TRBV6-4 TGTGCCAGCAGTGCCTTACCGGGACAGGGTGAAGCTTTCTTT CASSALPGQGEAFF
TRBJ2-2 - - TRBV3-1/TRBV3-2 TGTGCCAGCAGCCAACAACAGCTACGGGAGCTGTTTTTT CASSQQQLRELFF
TRBJ2-7 TRBD2 - TRBV3-1/TRBV3-2 TGTGCCAGCAGCCAAGCTGCGGGGGGCCCCTACGAGCAGTACTTC CASSQAAGGPYEQYF
TRBJ1-1 - - TRBV6-5 TGTGCCAGCAGGGGGGCAGGGACTGAAGCTTTCTTT CASRGAGTEAFF
TRBJ1-2 TRBD1 - TRBV6-5 TGTGCCAGCAGTCCCGACAGGGAATATGGCTACACCTTC CASSPDREYGYTF
TRBJ1-5 - - TRBV7-6 TGTGCCAGCAGCTTAGCGACACGTTATAGCAATCAGCCCCAGCATTTT CASSLATRYSNQPQHF
TRBJ1-1 - once TRBV30 TGTGCCTGGGGCCTTTCGAAGGGGTCGTGGACTGAAGCTTTCTTT CAWGLSKGSWTEAFF
TRBJ2-5 - - TRBV18 TGTGCCAGCTCACCACAGGGGGGACAAGAGACCCAGTACTTC CASSPQGGQETQYF
TRBJ1-4 - - TRBV6-5 TGTGCCAGCAGTTACGGGGGGCGCAAGGAAAAACTGTTTTTT CASSYGGRKEKLFF
TRBJ1-6 - - TRBV27 TGTGCCAGCAGTCAAATGGGGGGGTTAGTTACTGTGAATTCACCCCTCCACTTT CASSQMGGLVTVNSPLHF
TRBJ2-4 TRBD2 - TRBV7-2 TGTGCCAGCAGCTTCGGGACTAGCGGGGGATTAGCCAAAAACATTCAGTACTTC CASSFGTSGGLAKNIQYF
TRBJ1-2 TRBD1 - TRBV12-3/TRBV12-4 TGTGCCAGCAGACAGGGGTCCAACTATGGCTACACCTTC CASRQGSNYGYTF
TRBJ1-6 - - TRBV5-1 TGCGCCAGCAGCTTGGCCGTAGTCGGTAATTCACCCCTCCACTTT CASSLAVVGNSPLHF
TRBJ1-1 - - TRBV6-6 TGTGCCAGCAGGCATATGACAGAGAACACTGAAGCTTTCTTT CASRHMTENTEAFF
TRBJ2-1 TRBD1 - TRBV27 TGTGCCAGCAGGGCCCCGACAGGGCATTACAATGAGCAGTTCTTC CASRAPTGHYNEQFF
TRBJ2-3 - - TRBV27 TGTGCCAGCAGTTTATTAGCAAGCACAGATACGCAGTATTTT CASSLLASTDTQYF
TRBJ1-1 - - TRBV5-1 TGCGCCAGCAGCTTGGCTCCGGGGGCGCGAGTCACTGAAGCTTTCTTT CASSLAPGARVTEAFF
TRBJ2-3 - few TRBV6-1 TGTGCCAGCAGTGAAGCGCGGGTGGTTCTTACAGGCACAGATACGCAGTATTTT CASSEARVVLTGTDTQYF